Listed below are T cell receptor beta chains from one sample, sequenced in a study of cytotoxic CD8 clonotypes in ibrutinib-treated CLL. Assay used: immunoSEQ multiplex PCR; TCRdb lists only in-frame clones, some missing. The sample holds some 200,000 clones, approximately 70% seen once. Sequencing used PBMCs, obtained after 12 months of ibrutinib treatment. All receptors derive from a human donor with chronic lymphocytic leukemia. Each CDR3 is given with its conserved first and last residue. The D gene is left open where the match is weak. Clone size is given for some rows only: seen once, a few or many times, or a class if the clone is expanded.

abundance	j_gene	v_gene	d_gene	CDR3nt	CDR3aa
-	TRBJ1-1	TRBV6-5	-	TGTGCCAGCAGTTACGGTGGAAGAGGGACTGAAGCTTTCTTT	CASSYGGRGTEAFF
few	TRBJ1-1	TRBV6-5	-	TGTGCCAGCAGTTCCGCCGGCGGATGGTTGATGGCTGAAGCTTTCTTT	CASSSAGGWLMAEAFF
-	TRBJ2-2	TRBV5-1	TRBD2	TGCGCCAGCAGCTTGCTAGCGGCCCTTTCGAACACCGGGGAGCTGTTTTTT	CASSLLAALSNTGELFF
once	TRBJ2-1	TRBV5-1	-	TGCGCCAGTAAACCCGCGGCCTTGACAACAAGTAATGAGCAGTTCTTC	CASKPAALTTSNEQFF
-	TRBJ2-5	TRBV18	TRBD2	TGTGCCAGCTCACCAGCCGGGAGGGGCGGAGAGACCCAGTACTTC	CASSPAGRGGETQYF
-	TRBJ2-4	TRBV6-1	TRBD2	TGTGCCATCGGGGGGAATGGGGCCAAAAACATTCAGTACTTC	CAIGGNGAKNIQYF
-	TRBJ2-1	TRBV30	-	TGTGCCTGGAGTGGCACAGCTGAGCAGTTCTTC	CAWSGTAEQFF
-	TRBJ2-5	TRBV7-2	TRBD2	TGTGCCAGCAGCCCCCCGGGGGGGGGAGCTCAATTGACCCAGTACTTC	CASSPPGGGAQLTQYF
-	TRBJ2-6	TRBV6-1	-	TGTGCCAGCAGTGATAGCGGAGTGTTCTCTGGGGCCAACGTCCTGACTTTC	CASSDSGVFSGANVLTF
once	TRBJ1-1	TRBV30	-	TGTGCCTTGTCGGGCAGGATGAACACTGAAGCTTTCTTT	CALSGRMNTEAFF
-	TRBJ2-7	TRBV27	-	TGTGCCAGCACCAATTTTCCCTACGAGCAGTACTTC	CASTNFPYEQYF
few	TRBJ1-1	TRBV25-1	-	TGTGCCAGCAGCGGCATAGACACTGAAGCTTTCTTT	CASSGIDTEAFF
few	TRBJ1-2	TRBV20-1	-	TGCAGTGCTCAGGCTCTCAATGGCTACACCTTC	CSAQALNGYTF
few	TRBJ1-1	TRBV7-9	-	TGTGCCAGCAGCCCCCAGGGGACCACTGAAGCTTTCTTT	CASSPQGTTEAFF
-	TRBJ2-1	TRBV11-2	-	TGTGCCAGCAGCCCTAGCGCGAGCTCCTACAATGAGCAGTTCTTC	CASSPSASSYNEQFF
many	TRBJ2-7	TRBV9	-	TGTGCCAGCACCGAGGGGTACGGGAGCTCCCGCGAGCAGTACTTC	CASTEGYGSSREQYF
-	TRBJ2-6	TRBV9	-	TGTGCCAGCAGCGCAACAGAGACTGGGGCCAACGTCCTGACTTTC	CASSATETGANVLTF
-	TRBJ2-2	TRBV28	-	TGTGCCAGCACGTCCCGGGACACCGGGGAGCTGTTTTTT	CASTSRDTGELFF
-	TRBJ2-2	TRBV29-1	TRBD2	TGCAGCGGGGAAGGGACTAGCGGGTATGGGGAGCTGTTTTTT	CSGEGTSGYGELFF
-	TRBJ1-3	TRBV19	-	TGTGCCAGCCGAGTAGAGACATACTCTGGAAACACCATATATTTT	CASRVETYSGNTIYF
-	TRBJ2-7	TRBV5-1	TRBD2	TGCGCCAGCAGCTTGATAGCGGGAATGAGCTCCTACGAGCAGTACTTC	CASSLIAGMSSYEQYF
few	TRBJ1-2	TRBV9	-	TGTGCCAGCAGCGTCGGCACGAACTATGGCTACACCTTC	CASSVGTNYGYTF
few	TRBJ1-1	TRBV7-2	-	TGTGCCACCGCTCGGGGATTGAACACTGAAGCTTTCTTT	CATARGLNTEAFF
few	TRBJ1-6	TRBV27	-	TGTGCCAGCAGTCCAATCCCCCACAATAATTCACCCCTCCACTTT	CASSPIPHNNSPLHF
-	TRBJ1-1	TRBV20-1	-	TGCAGTGCCGTCGTAGGGGTGGAGGCTTTCTTT	CSAVVGVEAFF
once	TRBJ2-7	TRBV28	TRBD1	TGTGCCAGCCAGGGGGATTCCTACGAGCAGTACTTC	CASQGDSYEQYF